This T cell receptor (beta chain) was captured by sequencing in a study of glioma-infiltrating T cells. TCR alpha and beta CDR3 regions were amplified from RNA using iRepertoire nested multiplex PCR. Using its own MiXCR run on the multiplex PCR reads, TCRdb lists one record per CDR3 protein. The profile shows roughly 100,000 distinct CDR3 sequences, less than 30% of them singletons. This clonotype was detected ten times or more. CDR1 and CDR2 from the germline V gene are MNHNS and SASEGT. V lost 5 bases, J lost 0 bases, and 10 bases lay in between. The CDR3 spans 14 residues. The material sequenced was glioma tissue, nonneoplastic brain tissue, or PBMCs (not recorded which). The clonotype comes from a human donor with low-grade glioma or glioblastoma, undergoing nonglioma brain surgery, or in good health (not recorded which). J is TRBJ2-5 and V is TRBV6-1, with a tentative D call TRBD2 (5 bases). CDR3 amino acids: CASSLLGDQETQYF. DNA of the CDR3: TGTGCCAGCAGTTTACTAGGAGACCAAGAGACCCAGTACTTC.